The source of this T cell receptor beta chain is a study of cytomegalovirus exposure and HLA in healthy donors. This clone was counted ten times or more. The CDR3 totals 16 residues. Germline V lookup: CDR1 SGHAT, CDR2 FQNNGV. The germline V and J ends were trimmed by 2 bases and 0 bases, with 13 bases remaining between them. Researchers ran the PCR with 60 Vbeta and 13 Jbeta primers. TCRdb's table, derived via immunoSEQ multiplex PCR, lists solely in-frame clones and lacks some. In the table there are 150,000 or so clones, under 80% of which are singletons. Sequencing was carried out using PBMCs. The chain is built from TRBV11-2 and TRBJ1-1, with D unclear. The receptor was derived from a human donor in good health. The CDR3 here is CASSLKGFGVNTEAFF. DNA for the CDR3: TGTGCCAGCAGCTTAAAAGGGTTCGGGGTGAACACTGAAGCTTTCTTT.